Described below is a single T cell receptor (beta chain) sequence and its context. Its antigen remains unidentified. TCR beta libraries were built with iRepertoire HTBI primers and Arm-PCR of CDR3 regions. TCRdb re-derived calls from the multiplex PCR reads in MiXCR, one entry per CDR3 protein. The data contain approximately 390,000 distinct CDR3 sequences, 15% to 20% of them seen just once; the ten biggest clones take up over 20%. The sample originates from a study of regulatory T cells in long-lasting Graves disease. Study conclusions and caveats: There were preferences for TRBV28, TRBJ1-2 and TRBJ2-5 in persistent disease.

Germline trimming cut 5 bases from V and 5 bases from J; bases unmatched to any gene: 9. This CDR3 spans 16 amino acids. Germline CDR1 reads MNHEY; CDR2 reads SMNVEV (reference sequence). Time point in this sample: newly diagnosed GD, antithyroid drugs for less than 3 months. With RNA extracted from PBMCs as input, the TCR library was made. Patients of an endocrinology department in Xi'an, China, were included. A roughly 9-milliliter sample of peripheral blood was drawn into EDTA tubes. These same data were also listed under a study on T cells in Graves' hyperthyroidism and ophthalmopathy.

The sample consisted of peripheral blood mononuclear cells (PBMCs), taken at new diagnosis, from a patient treated with antithyroid drugs. The source of this sequence is a woman younger than 35 with Graves disease. The rearrangement joins TRBV27 to TRBJ2-7; 13 positions agree with TRBD2. The CDR3 DNA follows: TGTGCCAGCAGTCCGTACTCCGGGACTAGCGGGGACGAGCAGTACTTC. Amino acid sequence: CASSPYSGTSGDEQYF.